This passage covers 28 T cell receptor beta chains from one sample sequenced in a study of control samples from healthy donors and cancer patients. Sequenced by immunoSEQ multiplex PCR; TCRdb stores in-frame clones only, minus some. The data show 100,000 to 150,000 clones, with approximately 89% seen just once and around 3% held by the top ten. Sequenced material: blood. The receptors here all came from a man aged 60-69 years in good health.

The rearrangement joins TRBV18 to TRBJ1-4; no definite D call. Trimming shortened V by 5 bases and J by 8 bases, and 12 bases separated the two germline ends. The CDR3 is 13 amino acids. Germline V CDR1 and CDR2: KGHSH, LQKENI. The CDR3 protein is CASSMGNEEKLFF. In DNA, the CDR3 is TGTGCCAGCTCAATGGGGAACGAAGAAAAACTGTTTTTT.

The rearrangement uses TRBV7-2 and TRBJ2-7; TRBD1 aligns across 8 bases. V lost 3 bases, J lost 4 bases, and 5 bases stayed unmatched. Germline V gene data show CDR1 as SGHTA and CDR2 as FQGNSA. The CDR3 length is 14 residues. Here the CDR3 DNA reads TGTGCCAGCAGCTTTGGCGGACAGGGTTACGAGCAGTACTTC. This gives the protein CASSFGGQGYEQYF.

The J gene is TRBJ1-3, the V gene TRBV4-2; D unclear. The germline V gene encodes CDR1 LGHNA and CDR2 YNFKEQ. V shed 2 bases and J shed 0 bases, with 11 bases lying between them. This CDR3 is built from 16 residues. CDR3 nucleotide sequence: TGTGCCAGCAGCCAATCTTCAGTAATCTCTGGAAACACCATATATTTT. This sequence encodes CASSQSSVISGNTIYF.

The V call is TRBV27, the J call TRBJ2-1; no definite D call. V was shortened by 3 bases and J by 5 bases, with 5 bases between the two germline ends. The V gene's germline CDR1 is MNHEY and CDR2 SMNVEV (reference sequence). CDR3 length equals 12 residues. The CDR3 nucleotides read TGTGCCAGCAGTTTGGGCCACAATGAGCAGTTCTTC. This encodes CASSLGHNEQFF.

This clone came up a few times. The rearrangement links TRBV9 to TRBJ2-3; the match to TRBD2 covers 7 bases. CDR3 length equals 17 residues. V dropped 0 bases and J dropped 4; count of bases not matched to a gene: 11. Germline V gene data show CDR1 as SGDLS and CDR2 as YYNGEE. CDR3 region: CASSVAPRGYTADTQYF. The CDR3 nucleotides read TGTGCCAGCAGCGTAGCCCCGCGGGGGTACACGGCAGATACGCAGTATTTT.

V and J are TRBV19 and TRBJ1-2, with TRBD1 matching over 8 bases. V lost 10 bases to trimming and J lost 3 bases; unmatched junction nucleotides: 7. This CDR3 has 13 amino acids. CDR1 and CDR2 from the germline V gene are LNHDA and SQIVND (reference sequence). CDR3 sequence: CATRQGKDYGYTF. In nucleotides, the CDR3 is TGTGCCACCAGACAGGGGAAGGACTATGGCTACACCTTC. Full variable domain (missing parts from reference TRBV19 and TRBJ1-2): DGGITQSPKYLFRKEGQNVTLSCEQNLNHDAMYWYRQDPGQGLRLIYYSQIVNDFQKGDIAEGYSVSREKKESFPLTVTSAQKNPTAFYLCATRQGKDYGYTFGSGTRLTVV.

Remarks on this clone: The same CDR3 also results from other DNA sequences found in this sample. V and J are TRBV18 and TRBJ2-5; no clear D gene. The germline V gene encodes CDR1 KGHSH and CDR2 LQKENI. The CDR3 runs to 12 residues. V was clipped by 2 bases and J by 2 bases, with 3 bases between them. The CDR3 DNA reads TGTGCCAGCTCACCAAGGCAAGAGACCCAGTACTTC. It codes for CASSPRQETQYF.

This clone showed up just once. The V and J genes are TRBV6-5 and TRBJ2-2; no clear D gene. Germline CDR1 reads MNHEY; CDR2 reads SVGAGI. The V end lost 0 bases, the J end lost 8 bases, and 16 bases lay between the germline ends. This CDR3 is built from 16 residues. The CDR3 region is CASSYSGLWTGGELFF. CDR3 coding DNA: TGTGCCAGCAGTTACTCCGGTTTATGGACCGGAGGGGAGCTGTTTTTT.

This clone came up once. J is TRBJ1-2 and V is TRBV5-1, with D uncertain. The CDR3 spans 13 residues. CDR1 and CDR2 (germline): SGHRS, YFSETQ. V lost 0 bases and J lost 0, with 3 bases in between. The DNA for the CDR3 is TGCGCCAGCAGCTTGGGGTCTAACTATGGCTACACCTTC. Protein sequence: CASSLGSNYGYTF.

J is TRBJ1-4 and V is TRBV19, with TRBD1 as a possible D gene (6 bases). The CDR3 runs 14 residues. The germline CDR1 and CDR2 sequences are LNHDA and SQIVND (reference sequence). Trimming took 7 bases from V and 5 from J, leaving 14 bases between them. This chain's CDR3 is CASKTDRGNEKLFF. The CDR3 DNA is TGTGCCAGTAAAACGGACAGAGGGAATGAAAAACTGTTTTTT.

The CDR3 protein is CASSERDPTDTQYF. In DNA form, the CDR3 reads TGTGCCAGCAGCGAAAGGGATCCCACAGATACGCAGTATTTT. The chain employs TRBV7-3 and TRBJ2-3; D is unresolved. Germline V CDR1 and CDR2: SGHTA, FQGTGA. This CDR3 region has 14 residues. With 5 bases removed from V and 2 bases from J, the gap between germline ends came to 11 bases.

The V gene is TRBV18, the J gene TRBJ2-3; D possibly corresponds to TRBD2 (6 bases). The CDR3 totals 15 residues. The germline V and J ends were trimmed by 6 bases and 4 bases, with 17 bases remaining between them. Germline V gene sequence: CDR1 KGHSH, CDR2 LQKENI. CDR3 region: CASSGSSEAADTQYF. For the CDR3, the DNA is TGTGCCAGCTCGGGGTCTAGCGAGGCGGCAGATACGCAGTATTTT.

The gene calls are TRBV3-1 (or the pseudogene TRBV3-2) and TRBJ2-3; TRBD2 might be the D (7 bases). CDR1 and CDR2 from the germline V gene are LGHDT and YNNKEL (reference sequence). The V gene lost 3 bases and the J gene lost 0 bases, with 19 bases spanning the gap. The length of the CDR3 is 18 residues. In nucleotides, the CDR3 is TGTGCCAGCAGCCACAAGAGCCCGGCGGGGGCTAGCACAGATACGCAGTATTTT. Amino acids: CASSHKSPAGASTDTQYF.

The rearrangement joins TRBV10-2 to TRBJ1-5; no clear D gene. The CDR3 length is 14 residues. The germline V gene has CDR1 WSHSY and CDR2 SAAADI. V was clipped by 6 bases and J by 2 bases, with 11 bases between them. DNA of the CDR3: TGCGCCAGCAGCCGCGGCCGGGGCAATCAGCCCCAGCATTTT. Amino acids: CASSRGRGNQPQHF.

This clone counts as medium-sized. V and J are TRBV7-8 and TRBJ1-2; 10 bases match TRBD1. J gave up 9 bases and V 5 bases, and 9 bases lay outside the gene matches. Germline-derived CDR1 and CDR2 are SGHVS and FQNEAQ. The CDR3 length is 14 residues. The CDR3 DNA is TGTGCCAGCAGCGCGACAGGGGGCGCAGGTAGCTACACCTTC. Amino acid sequence: CASSATGGAGSYTF.

The chain combines TRBV9 with TRBJ2-4; TRBD2 might be the D (5 bases). Per the germline V gene, CDR1 is SGDLS and CDR2 is YYNGEE. The CDR3 loop spans 13 amino acids. Trimming took 0 bases from V and 7 from J, leaving 8 bases between them. This CDR3 reads CASSVVTGNIQYF. CDR3 DNA sequence: TGTGCCAGCAGCGTAGTTACGGGGAACATTCAGTACTTC.

In its sample, this clone was seen once. The chain couples TRBV7-2 to TRBJ1-2, with TRBD1 identical over 9 bases. There are 14 residues in the CDR3. Per the germline V gene, CDR1 is SGHTA and CDR2 is FQGNSA. The junction had 5 bases not matched to a gene; V was cut back by 1 base and J by 8 bases. CDR3 sequence: CASSLDGTGSGYTF. DNA for the CDR3: TGTGCCAGCAGCTTAGATGGGACAGGGTCCGGCTACACCTTC.

The CDR3 loop reads CASTAAGARGYTF. CDR3 coding DNA: TGTGCCAGCACGGCGGCAGGGGCGAGGGGCTACACCTTC. The rearrangement uses TRBV6-5 and TRBJ1-2; TRBD1 is a possible D gene (6 bases). CDR3 size: 13 residues. V was cut by 7 bases and J by 8 bases, with 17 bases left in between. The germline gives CDR1 MNHEY, CDR2 SVGAGI.

The chain links TRBV12-3 or TRBV12-4 to TRBJ1-2, with unresolved D. V lost 3 bases and J 4 bases, leaving 3 bases between the germline ends. The CDR3 consists of 11 residues. CDR3 nucleotide sequence: TGTGCCAGCAGTTTGGCCTATGGCTACACCTTC. Residues: CASSLAYGYTF.

This CDR3 is CASSPEGTGRGKLFF. CDR3 in DNA: TGTGCCAGCAGTCCGGAGGGGACAGGGAGAGGAAAACTGTTTTTT. The gene calls are TRBV27 and TRBJ1-4, with TRBD1 identical over 9 bases. With 5 bases clipped from V and 10 bases from J, the junction kept 11 bases outside the gene matches. This CDR3 has 15 residues. Germline-derived CDR1 and CDR2 are MNHEY and SMNVEV (reference sequence).

This clone was seen once. This chain uses TRBV28 with TRBJ1-2, with 12 bases aligning to TRBD1. V was clipped by 8 bases and J by 3 bases; unmatched bases: 7. CDR3 length equals 15 residues. The germline gives CDR1 MDHEN, CDR2 SYDVKM. The CDR3 protein is CASGTGGSLDYGYTF. The CDR3 DNA is TGTGCCAGCGGGACAGGGGGCTCTCTGGACTATGGCTACACCTTC.

The rearrangement joins TRBV7-9 to TRBJ1-4; D is undetermined. Between the trimmed V and J ends, which lost 3 bases and 4 bases, there was a span of 12 bases. The germline V gene has CDR1 SEHNR and CDR2 FQNEAQ (reference sequence). The CDR3 is made up of 15 amino acids. CDR3 in amino acids: CASSLAPKINEKLFF. DNA for the CDR3: TGTGCCAGCAGCTTGGCCCCCAAGATTAATGAAAAACTGTTTTTT.

This clone was picked up a small number of times. The CDR3 reads CASSVKDRGYEQYF. The CDR3, as DNA: TGTGCCAGCAGCGTGAAGGACAGGGGCTACGAGCAGTACTTC. The J gene is TRBJ2-7, the V gene TRBV9; TRBD1 matches at 9 bases. CDR3 length: 14 amino acids. Trimming cost V 2 bases and J 3 bases; bases outside gene matches: 3. CDR1 SGDLS and CDR2 YYNGEE come from the germline V gene.

This clone turned up a few times. This chain joins TRBV28 and TRBJ1-3, with TRBD1 matching over 7 bases. Germline assignment: CDR1 MDHEN and CDR2 SYDVKM. The CDR3 loop spans 15 amino acids. J gave up 0 bases and V 5 bases, and 4 bases lay outside the gene matches. CDR3 nucleotides: TGTGCCAGCAGTAAAGGGACAGACTCTGGAAACACCATATATTTT. This translates into CASSKGTDSGNTIYF.

This clone occurred once. The junction differs from germline at one of its ends, possibly a read error. J is TRBJ2-7 and V is TRBV28; D gene ambiguous. CDR1 MDHEN and CDR2 SYDVKM come from the germline V gene. CDR3 length equals 8 residues. CDR3 in DNA: TGTGCCAGCAGTTTACCCAACTTC. It translates to CASSLPNF.

The chain combines TRBV7-8 with TRBJ2-5; TRBD2 matches 10 bases. The ends lost 1 base at V and 2 bases at J; junction bases unmatched: 7. The CDR3 spans 17 residues. Germline V gene sequence: CDR1 SGHVS, CDR2 FQNEAQ. CDR3 sequence (DNA): TGTGCCAGCAGCTTAGGTCGGGGACTAGCGTGGCAAGAGACCCAGTACTTC. Encoded protein: CASSLGRGLAWQETQYF.

The chain joins TRBV7-2 to TRBJ2-6; D unresolved. The CDR3 sequence is 17 residues long. In germline, CDR1 is SGHTA, CDR2 FQGNSA. Trimming left V 2 bases short and J 0 bases short, with 11 bases between. The CDR3 coding sequence is TGTGCCAGCAGCTTATCGCAGGCGATCTCTGGGGCCAACGTCCTGACTTTC. Translation gives CASSLSQAISGANVLTF.

The rearrangement joins TRBV6-5 to TRBJ2-7; 7 positions match TRBD1. The CDR3 runs to 14 residues. The V gene end was trimmed by 8 bases and the J gene end by 2 bases; junction bases not matched to a gene: 9. Germline values: CDR1 MNHEY, CDR2 SVGAGI. For the CDR3, the DNA is TGTGCCAGCCTCCGGGACAGCGTTGCCTACGAGCAGTACTTC. Its translation: CASLRDSVAYEQYF.